Shown below are 17 T cell receptor beta chains from a single sample sequenced in a study of cytomegalovirus exposure and HLA in healthy donors (dated by TCRdb to the late 2010s). Receptor amplification or capture employed the immunoSEQ multiplex PCR assay. For the multiplex PCR, a mixture combining 60 forward primers for TCR Vbeta segments and 13 reverse primers for TCR Jbeta segments was used. TCRdb limited this immuneACCESS table to in-frame rearrangements with V and J called. A share of clones is missing; checked studies link under half to unresolved V genes, and the rest is unexplained. This sample has 100,000 to 150,000 clones in its table, and 70% to 90% of those were observed once. The ten largest clones capture 15% to 25% of the sample. Sequencing used PBMCs. These receptor sequences come from a man younger than 35 in good health and CMV-seropositive.

The V call is TRBV5-1, the J call TRBJ1-4, with D perhaps TRBD1 (5 bases). Germline lookup yields CDR1 SGHRS and CDR2 YFSETQ. The germline V and J ends were trimmed by 0 bases and 8 bases, with 26 bases remaining between them. The CDR3 runs 19 residues. The CDR3 DNA is TGCGCCAGCAGCTTGGGTTTAATGGGGACGGGACTCCCTCAGGAAAAACTGTTTTTT. It encodes CASSLGLMGTGLPQEKLFF.

The chain couples TRBV7-8 to TRBJ1-5; D not certain. V was cut by 6 bases and J by 7 bases, with 7 bases left in between. CDR1 SGHVS and CDR2 FQNEAQ come from the germline V gene. The CDR3 extends over 11 amino acids. The CDR3 loop is CASRLQQPQHF. In DNA form, the CDR3 reads TGTGCCAGCAGACTCCAACAGCCCCAGCATTTT.

This chain links TRBV14 with TRBJ2-5; 7 bases agree with TRBD1. The CDR3 is 15 residues long. From germline, CDR1 is SGHDN and CDR2 FVKESK. V gave up 2 bases and J gave up 3 bases; unmatched junction bases: 6. The DNA of the CDR3 is TGTGCCAGCAGCCAATTCACAGGGGATAAAGAGACCCAGTACTTC. Encoded protein: CASSQFTGDKETQYF.

The chain is built from TRBV30 and TRBJ1-1; D might be TRBD1 (6 bases). Germline CDR1 is GTSNPN and CDR2 is SVGIG (reference sequence). The CDR3 spans 14 residues. Here the CDR3 reads CGGLGGQFNTEAFF. In DNA, the CDR3 is TGTGGTGGGCTAGGAGGACAGTTCAACACTGAAGCTTTCTTT.

The genes are TRBV9 and TRBJ2-7; 9 positions match TRBD1. The CDR3 is made up of 16 amino acids. CDR1 and CDR2 from the germline V gene are SGDLS and YYNGEE. V gave up 4 bases and J gave up 2 bases; unmatched junction bases: 10. The CDR3 sequence: CASSHQQGAETYEQYF. The CDR3 bases are TGTGCCAGCAGCCACCAACAGGGGGCGGAAACCTACGAGCAGTACTTC.

The rearrangement links TRBV6-4 to TRBJ2-2, with TRBD1 identical over 9 bases. The CDR3 is 15 amino acids. After removal of 6 bases from V and 3 bases from J, the junction contained 5 bases not matched to a gene. Germline-derived CDR1 and CDR2 are MRHNA and SNTAGT. Here the CDR3 reads CASRPGQGDTGELFF. CDR3 sequence (DNA): TGTGCCAGCAGACCGGGACAGGGTGACACCGGGGAGCTGTTTTTT.

The gene calls are TRBV18 and TRBJ2-3; D gene ambiguous. Germline V gene sequence: CDR1 KGHSH, CDR2 LQKENI. The CDR3 is 18 amino acids. V lost 3 bases and J lost 2, with 21 bases in between. CDR3 nucleotides: TGTGCCAGCTCACCCCCCGAGTGGGTTACCCTAGACACAGATACGCAGTATTTT. Translation: CASSPPEWVTLDTDTQYF.

The rearrangement joins TRBV19 to TRBJ2-7; perhaps TRBD1 as D (6 bases). V lost 5 bases and J lost 1, with 12 bases in between. This CDR3 comprises 14 residues. Germline-derived CDR1 and CDR2 are LNHDA and SQIVND (reference sequence). CDR3 DNA: TGTGCCAGTAGTCCAGAAGACAGGTCCTACGAGCAGTACTTC. This codes for CASSPEDRSYEQYF. Filled out from reference TRBV19 and TRBJ2-7, the complete variable domain reads DGGITQSPKYLFRKEGQNVTLSCEQNLNHDAMYWYRQDPGQGLRLIYYSQIVNDFQKGDIAEGYSVSREKKESFPLTVTSAQKNPTAFYLCASSPEDRSYEQYFGPGTRLTVT.

This clone was observed once. J is TRBJ2-5 and V is TRBV27; 9 bases are a match to TRBD1. The CDR3 totals 14 residues. V trimming: 2 bases; J trimming: 5 bases; junction bases outside the gene matches: 3. Germline CDR1 reads MNHEY; CDR2 reads SMNVEV (reference sequence). The CDR3 DNA follows: TGTGCCAGCAGTTTAGGGACAGGGAGGGAGACCCAGTACTTC. It is translated as CASSLGTGRETQYF.

This chain joins TRBV6-5 and TRBJ1-2, with 7 nucleotides matching TRBD1. Germline CDR1 is MNHEY and CDR2 is SVGAGI. Unmatched junction bases numbered 7, after V lost 6 bases and J lost 0 bases. This CDR3 spans 15 amino acids. The CDR3 bases are TGTGCCAGCAGCATGGGACAGCTTTCTAACTATGGCTACACCTTC. This sequence encodes CASSMGQLSNYGYTF.

The CDR3 DNA reads as TGTGCCAGCGGGCAGGGTCGTGGCTACACCTTC. Translation: CASGQGRGYTF. The V call is TRBV6-5, the J call TRBJ1-2; a possible D gene is TRBD1 (5 bases). The CDR3 consists of 11 residues. From germline, CDR1 is MNHEY and CDR2 SVGAGI. V shed 8 bases and J shed 7 bases, with 11 bases lying between them.

This clone was counted once. This sequence joins TRBV9 and TRBJ1-4, with TRBD1 identical over 9 bases. The CDR3 sequence is 15 residues long. V shed 3 bases and J 5 bases; nucleotides not matched to a gene: 5. Germline lookup yields CDR1 SGDLS and CDR2 YYNGEE. CDR3 sequence reads: CASSGPGQGNEKLFF. As DNA, the CDR3 is TGTGCCAGCAGCGGACCGGGACAGGGCAATGAAAAACTGTTTTTT.

This chain uses TRBV18 with TRBJ1-5, with D uncertain. V dropped 2 bases and J dropped 7 bases, with 12 bases sitting between them. Germline CDR1 is KGHSH and CDR2 is LQKENI. The CDR3 has 14 amino acids. CDR3 region: CASSPGSREQPQHF. The CDR3 nucleotides read TGTGCCAGCTCACCAGGATCACGGGAACAGCCCCAGCATTTT.

V is TRBV10-3 and J is TRBJ1-6, with 9 bases aligning to TRBD1. J lost 7 bases, V lost 6 bases, and 7 bases had no gene match. Per the germline V gene, CDR1 is ENHRY and CDR2 is SYGVKD. The CDR3 has 15 amino acids. The CDR3 DNA reads as TGTGCCATCAGAACAGGGGGCGCGGGAAATTCACCCCTCCACTTT. This sequence encodes CAIRTGGAGNSPLHF.

This chain links TRBV7-6 with TRBJ2-4; D possibly corresponds to TRBD2 (5 bases). The CDR3 loop spans 14 amino acids. Germline-derived CDR1 and CDR2 are SGHVS and FNYEAQ. V shed 6 bases and J shed 1 base, with 10 bases lying between them. The chain's CDR3 is CASSPPGAKNIQYF. The CDR3 coding sequence is TGTGCCAGCAGTCCTCCGGGGGCCAAAAACATTCAGTACTTC. Variable domain in full (rest from reference TRBV7-6 and TRBJ2-4): GAGVSQSPRYKVTKRGQDVALRCDPISGHVSLYWYRQALGQGPEFLTYFNYEAQQDKSGLPNDRFSAERPEGSISTLTIQRTEQRDSAMYRCASSPPGAKNIQYFGAGTRLSVL.

The chain carries TRBV28 and TRBJ2-5, with TRBD2 as a possible D gene (7 bases). V was pared by 2 bases and J by 4 bases, with 14 bases between. There are 15 residues in the CDR3. Germline CDR1 MDHEN, CDR2 SYDVKM. The CDR3: CASSLPLGGAETQYF. In nucleotides, the CDR3 is TGTGCCAGCAGTTTACCCTTGGGGGGGGCAGAGACCCAGTACTTC.

The chain carries TRBV27 and TRBJ2-1, with D perhaps matching TRBD2 (6 bases). This CDR3 comprises 15 residues. Trimming cost V 3 bases and J 2 bases, with 11 bases left between them. Germline V lookup: CDR1 MNHEY, CDR2 SMNVEV (reference sequence). CDR3: CASSFRGTTYNEQFF. CDR3 coding DNA: TGTGCCAGCAGTTTTCGGGGGACCACCTACAATGAGCAGTTCTTC.